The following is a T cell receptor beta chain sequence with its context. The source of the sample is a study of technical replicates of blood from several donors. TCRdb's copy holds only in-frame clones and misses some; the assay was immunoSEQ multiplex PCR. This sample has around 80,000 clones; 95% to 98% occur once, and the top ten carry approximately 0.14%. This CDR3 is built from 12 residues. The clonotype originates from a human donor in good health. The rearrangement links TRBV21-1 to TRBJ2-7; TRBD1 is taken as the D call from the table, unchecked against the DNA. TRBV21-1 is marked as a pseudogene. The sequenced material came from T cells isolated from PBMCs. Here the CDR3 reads CASEAGYYEQYF. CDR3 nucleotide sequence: TGTGCCAGCGAAGCAGGGTACTACGAGCAGTACTTC.